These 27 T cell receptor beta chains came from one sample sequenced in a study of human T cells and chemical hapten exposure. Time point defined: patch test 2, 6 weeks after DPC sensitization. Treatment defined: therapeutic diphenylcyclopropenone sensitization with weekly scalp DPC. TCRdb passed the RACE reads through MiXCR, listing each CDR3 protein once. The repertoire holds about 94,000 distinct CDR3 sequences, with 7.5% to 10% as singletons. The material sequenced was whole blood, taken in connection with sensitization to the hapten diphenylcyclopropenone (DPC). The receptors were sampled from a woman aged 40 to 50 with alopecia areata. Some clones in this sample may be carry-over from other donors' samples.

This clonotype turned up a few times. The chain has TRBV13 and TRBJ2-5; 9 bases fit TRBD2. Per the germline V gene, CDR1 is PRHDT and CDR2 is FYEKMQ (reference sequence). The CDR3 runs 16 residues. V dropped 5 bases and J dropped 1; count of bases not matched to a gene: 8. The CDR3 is CASSPRLAEPQETQYF. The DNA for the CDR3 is TGTGCCAGCAGCCCACGACTAGCGGAGCCCCAAGAGACCCAGTACTTC.

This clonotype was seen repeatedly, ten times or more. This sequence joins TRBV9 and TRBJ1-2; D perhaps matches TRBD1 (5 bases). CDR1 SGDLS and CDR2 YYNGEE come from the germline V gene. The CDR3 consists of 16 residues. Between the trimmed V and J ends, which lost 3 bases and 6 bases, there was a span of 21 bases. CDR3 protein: CASSAARQGPGNGYTF. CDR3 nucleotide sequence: TGTGCCAGCAGCGCAGCTCGTCAGGGACCGGGTAATGGCTACACCTTC.

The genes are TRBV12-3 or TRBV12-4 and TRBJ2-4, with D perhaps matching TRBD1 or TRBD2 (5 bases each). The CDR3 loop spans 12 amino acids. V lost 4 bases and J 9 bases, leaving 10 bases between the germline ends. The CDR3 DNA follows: TGTGCCAGCAGTTCTGGGACGTTCATTCAGTACTTC. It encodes CASSSGTFIQYF.

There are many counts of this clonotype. The CDR3: CSASQGGAEAFF. The CDR3 region has the DNA TGCAGTGCTTCACAGGGGGGCGCTGAAGCTTTCTTT. This chain joins TRBV20-1 and TRBJ1-1, with TRBD1 matching 8 bases. There are 12 residues in the CDR3. In germline, CDR1 is DFQATT, CDR2 SNEGSKA (reference sequence). J lost 6 bases, V lost 5 bases, and 5 bases had no gene match.

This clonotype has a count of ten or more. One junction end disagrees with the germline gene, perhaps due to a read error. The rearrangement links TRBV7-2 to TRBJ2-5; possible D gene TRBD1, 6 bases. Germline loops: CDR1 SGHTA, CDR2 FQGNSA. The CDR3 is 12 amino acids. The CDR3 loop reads CASSLRKGHGDF. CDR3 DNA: TGTGCCAGCAGCTTAAGGAAGGGACACGGGGACTTC.

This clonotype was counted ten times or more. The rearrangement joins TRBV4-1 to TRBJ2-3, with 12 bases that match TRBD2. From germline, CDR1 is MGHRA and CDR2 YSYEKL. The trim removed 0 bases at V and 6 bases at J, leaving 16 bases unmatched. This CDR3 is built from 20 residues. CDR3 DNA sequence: TGCGCCAGCAGCCAAGAGTCTAGCGGGAGGGCCTATTATCTTCGGGATACGCAGTATTTT. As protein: CASSQESSGRAYYLRDTQYF.

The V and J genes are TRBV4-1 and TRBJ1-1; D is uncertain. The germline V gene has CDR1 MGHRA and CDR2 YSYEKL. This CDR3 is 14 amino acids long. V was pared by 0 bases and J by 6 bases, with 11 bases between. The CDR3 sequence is CASSQDSPVAEAFF. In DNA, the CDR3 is TGCGCCAGCAGCCAAGATAGTCCCGTCGCTGAAGCTTTCTTT.

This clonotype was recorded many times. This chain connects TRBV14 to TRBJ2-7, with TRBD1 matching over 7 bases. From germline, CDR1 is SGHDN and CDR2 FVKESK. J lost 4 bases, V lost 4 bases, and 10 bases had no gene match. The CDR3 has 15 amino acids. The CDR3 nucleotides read TGTGCCAGCAGCCCCGTCGGGACAGTCTTTTACGAGCAGTACTTC. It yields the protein CASSPVGTVFYEQYF.

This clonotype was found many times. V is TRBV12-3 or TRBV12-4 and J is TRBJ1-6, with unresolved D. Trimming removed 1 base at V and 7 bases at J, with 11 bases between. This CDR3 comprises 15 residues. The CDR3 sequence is CASSLEPVTNSPLHF. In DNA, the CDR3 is TGTGCCAGCAGTTTAGAACCGGTTACGAATTCACCCCTCCACTTT.

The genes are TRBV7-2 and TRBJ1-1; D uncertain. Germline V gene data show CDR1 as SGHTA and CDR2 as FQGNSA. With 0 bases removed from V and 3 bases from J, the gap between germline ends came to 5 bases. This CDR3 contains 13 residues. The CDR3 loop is CASSLAKYTEAFF. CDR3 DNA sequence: TGTGCCAGCAGCTTAGCGAAGTACACTGAAGCTTTCTTT.

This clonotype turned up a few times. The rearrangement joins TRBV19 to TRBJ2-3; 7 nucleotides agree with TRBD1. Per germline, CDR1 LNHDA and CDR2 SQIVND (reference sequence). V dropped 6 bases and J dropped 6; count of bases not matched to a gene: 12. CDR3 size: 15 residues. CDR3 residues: CASSYGTARMDTQYF. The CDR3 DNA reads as TGTGCCAGTAGCTACGGGACAGCCAGGATGGATACGCAGTATTTT.

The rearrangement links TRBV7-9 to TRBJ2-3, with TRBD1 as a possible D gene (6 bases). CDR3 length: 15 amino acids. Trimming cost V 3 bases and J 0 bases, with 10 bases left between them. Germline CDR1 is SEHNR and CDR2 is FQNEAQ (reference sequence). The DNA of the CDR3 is TGTGCCAGCAGCTTCGTAACAGGGAGCACAGATACGCAGTATTTT. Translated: CASSFVTGSTDTQYF. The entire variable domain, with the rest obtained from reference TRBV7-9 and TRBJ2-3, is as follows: DTGVSQNPRHKITKRGQNVTFRCDPISEHNRLYWYRQTLGQGPEFLTYFQNEAQLEKSRLLSDRFSAERPKGSFSTLEIQRTEQGDSAMYLCASSFVTGSTDTQYFGPGTRLTVL.

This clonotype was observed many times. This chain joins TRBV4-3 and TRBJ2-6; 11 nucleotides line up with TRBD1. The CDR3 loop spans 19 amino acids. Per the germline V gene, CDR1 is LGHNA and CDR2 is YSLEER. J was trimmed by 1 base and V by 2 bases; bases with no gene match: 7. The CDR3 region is CASSQFLGQGASGANVLTF. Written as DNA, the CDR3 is TGCGCCAGCAGCCAATTCCTAGGACAGGGGGCATCTGGGGCCAACGTCCTGACTTTC.

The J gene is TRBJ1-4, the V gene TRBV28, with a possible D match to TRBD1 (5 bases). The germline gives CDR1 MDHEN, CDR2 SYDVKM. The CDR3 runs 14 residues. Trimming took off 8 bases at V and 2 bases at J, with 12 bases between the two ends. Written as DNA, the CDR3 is TGTGCCAGCTCCCAGACAGCTACTAATGAAAAACTGTTTTTT. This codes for CASSQTATNEKLFF.

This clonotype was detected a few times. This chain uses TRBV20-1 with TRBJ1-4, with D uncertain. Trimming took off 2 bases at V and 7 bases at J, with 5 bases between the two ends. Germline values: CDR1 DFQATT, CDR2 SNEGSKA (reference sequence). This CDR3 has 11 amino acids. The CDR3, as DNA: TGCAGTGCTAGAATCGGTGAAAAACTGTTTTTT. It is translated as CSARIGEKLFF.

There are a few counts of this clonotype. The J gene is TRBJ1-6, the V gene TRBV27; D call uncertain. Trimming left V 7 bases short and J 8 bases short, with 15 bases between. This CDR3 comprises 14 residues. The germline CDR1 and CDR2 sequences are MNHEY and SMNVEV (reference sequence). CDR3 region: CASTSLSRYSPLHF. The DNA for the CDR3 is TGTGCCAGCACCTCCCTCTCGCGGTATTCACCCCTCCACTTT.

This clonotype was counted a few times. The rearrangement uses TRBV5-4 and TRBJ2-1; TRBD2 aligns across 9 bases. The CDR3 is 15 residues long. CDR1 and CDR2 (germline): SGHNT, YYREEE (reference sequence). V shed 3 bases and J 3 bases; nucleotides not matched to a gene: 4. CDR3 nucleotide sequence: TGTGCCAGCAGCTCCGGGACTAGCAGCTACAATGAGCAGTTCTTC. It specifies CASSSGTSSYNEQFF.

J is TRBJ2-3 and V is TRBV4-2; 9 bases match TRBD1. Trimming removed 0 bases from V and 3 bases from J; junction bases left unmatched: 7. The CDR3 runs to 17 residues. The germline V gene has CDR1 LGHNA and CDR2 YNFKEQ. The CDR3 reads CASSQEGTGLRTDTQYF. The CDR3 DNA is TGTGCCAGCAGCCAAGAAGGGACAGGGCTTCGGACAGATACGCAGTATTTT.

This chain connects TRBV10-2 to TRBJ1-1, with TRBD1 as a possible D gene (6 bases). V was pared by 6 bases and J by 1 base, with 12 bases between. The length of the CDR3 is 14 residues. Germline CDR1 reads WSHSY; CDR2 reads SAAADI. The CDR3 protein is CASSQWGQNTEAFF. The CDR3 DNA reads TGCGCCAGCAGCCAGTGGGGGCAGAACACTGAAGCTTTCTTT.

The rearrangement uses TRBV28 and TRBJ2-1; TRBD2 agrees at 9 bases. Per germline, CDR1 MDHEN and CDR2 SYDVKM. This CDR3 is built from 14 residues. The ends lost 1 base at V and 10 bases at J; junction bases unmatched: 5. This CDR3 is CASSLFATSGEQFF. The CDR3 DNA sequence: TGTGCCAGCAGTTTATTCGCGACTAGCGGCGAGCAGTTCTTC. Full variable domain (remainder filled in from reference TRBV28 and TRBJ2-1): DVKVTQSSRYLVKRTGEKVFLECVQDMDHENMFWYRQDPGLGLRLIYFSYDVKMKEKGDIPEGYSVSREKKERFSLILESASTNQTSMYLCASSLFATSGEQFFGPGTRLTVL.

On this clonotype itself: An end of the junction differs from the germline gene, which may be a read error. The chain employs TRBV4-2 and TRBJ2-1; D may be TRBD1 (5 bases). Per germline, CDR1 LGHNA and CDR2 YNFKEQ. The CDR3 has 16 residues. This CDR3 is CASSQDRTGVTDEPFF. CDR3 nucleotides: TGTGCCAGCAGCCAAGATCGAACAGGAGTGACGGATGAGCCGTTCTTC.

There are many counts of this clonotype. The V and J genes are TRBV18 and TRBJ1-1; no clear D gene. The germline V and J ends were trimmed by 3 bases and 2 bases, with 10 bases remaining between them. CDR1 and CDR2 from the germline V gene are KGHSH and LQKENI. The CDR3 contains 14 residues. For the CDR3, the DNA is TGTGCCAGCTCACCTCTCGACACTAACACTGAAGCTTTCTTT. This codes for CASSPLDTNTEAFF. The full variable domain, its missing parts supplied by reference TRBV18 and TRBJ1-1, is NAGVMQNPRHLVRRRGQEARLRCSPMKGHSHVYWYRQLPEEGLKFMVYLQKENIIDESGMPKERFSAEFPKEGPSILRIQQVVRGDSAAYFCASSPLDTNTEAFFGQGTRLTVV.

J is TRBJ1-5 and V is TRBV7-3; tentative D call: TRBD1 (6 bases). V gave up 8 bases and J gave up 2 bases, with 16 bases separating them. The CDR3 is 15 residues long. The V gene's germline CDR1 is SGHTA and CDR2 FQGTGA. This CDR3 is CASFEGEFCNQPQHF. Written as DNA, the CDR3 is TGTGCCAGCTTTGAGGGGGAATTTTGCAATCAGCCCCAGCATTTT.

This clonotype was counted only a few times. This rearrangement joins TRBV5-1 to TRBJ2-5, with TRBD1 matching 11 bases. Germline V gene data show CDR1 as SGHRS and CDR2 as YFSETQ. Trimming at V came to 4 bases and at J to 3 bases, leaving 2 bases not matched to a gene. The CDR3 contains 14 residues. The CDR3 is CASSMGQGEETQYF. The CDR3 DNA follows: TGCGCCAGCAGCATGGGACAGGGGGAAGAGACCCAGTACTTC.

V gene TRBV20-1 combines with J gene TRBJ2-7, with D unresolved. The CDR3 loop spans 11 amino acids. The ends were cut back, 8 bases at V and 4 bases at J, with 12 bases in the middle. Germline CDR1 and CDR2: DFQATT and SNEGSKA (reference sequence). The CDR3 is CSCQKDYEQYF. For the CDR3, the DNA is TGCAGTTGCCAAAAGGATTACGAGCAGTACTTC.

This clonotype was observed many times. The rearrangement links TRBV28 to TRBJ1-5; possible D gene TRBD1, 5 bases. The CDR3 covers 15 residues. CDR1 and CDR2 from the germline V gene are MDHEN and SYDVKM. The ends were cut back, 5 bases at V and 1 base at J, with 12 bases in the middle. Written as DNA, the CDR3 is TGTGCCAGCAGTCCTCTTGGGGGGAGCAATCAGCCCCAGCATTTT. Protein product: CASSPLGGSNQPQHF.

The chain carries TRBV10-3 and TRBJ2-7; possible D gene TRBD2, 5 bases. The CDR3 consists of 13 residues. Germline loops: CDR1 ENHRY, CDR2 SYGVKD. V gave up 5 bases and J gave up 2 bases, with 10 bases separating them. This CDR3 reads CAISSGVPYEQYF. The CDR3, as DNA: TGTGCCATCAGTAGCGGAGTTCCCTACGAGCAGTACTTC.